This entry features one TCR beta chain sequence. Its matching antigen is unknown. A CD45RA-negative memory subset and a CD45RA+ naive subset were separated from the CD4+ cells. Sequencing was performed with immunoSEQ multiplex PCR; in TCRdb, only in-frame clones are kept and a portion is missing. Counted here are 2.3 million or so clones, about 92% occurring once; the ten biggest clones make up under 0.45%. These data belong to a study of shared clonotypes between healthy human individuals. Study-level results: Between a handful of donors, naive CD4 clonotypes were shared at a level of about 5%. It was expected that sequencing depth would affect clonotype sharing among donors.

The receptor's source is a man aged 18 to 29 in good health. Some clones in this sample may be carry-over from other donors' samples. Sequenced input: naive CD4+ T cells from PBMCs. Subset noted: CD45RA+ positively selected.

CDR3 residues: CASSRTAGEQFF. The CDR3 DNA reads TGTGCCAGCAGTCGTACGGCGGGTGAGCAGTTCTTC. The genes are TRBV2 and TRBJ2-1, with D maybe TRBD2 (5 bases). The CDR3 is 12 residues long. Germline CDR1 is SNHLY and CDR2 is FYNNEI. The V gene lost 5 bases and the J gene lost 9 bases, with 11 bases spanning the gap.